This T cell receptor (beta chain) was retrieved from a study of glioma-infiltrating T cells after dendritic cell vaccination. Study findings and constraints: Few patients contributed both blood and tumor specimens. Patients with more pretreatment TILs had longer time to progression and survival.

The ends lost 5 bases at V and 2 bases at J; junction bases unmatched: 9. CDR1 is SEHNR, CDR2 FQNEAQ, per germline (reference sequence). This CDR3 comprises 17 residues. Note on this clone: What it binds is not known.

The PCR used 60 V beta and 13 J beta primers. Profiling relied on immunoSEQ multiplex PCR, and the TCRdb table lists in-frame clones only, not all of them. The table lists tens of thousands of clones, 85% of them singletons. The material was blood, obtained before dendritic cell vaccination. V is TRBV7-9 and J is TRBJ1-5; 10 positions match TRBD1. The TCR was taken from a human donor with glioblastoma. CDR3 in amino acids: CASSPSFGTGGNQPQHF. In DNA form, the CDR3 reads TGTGCCAGCAGCCCGAGCTTCGGGACAGGGGGCAATCAGCCCCAGCATTTT.